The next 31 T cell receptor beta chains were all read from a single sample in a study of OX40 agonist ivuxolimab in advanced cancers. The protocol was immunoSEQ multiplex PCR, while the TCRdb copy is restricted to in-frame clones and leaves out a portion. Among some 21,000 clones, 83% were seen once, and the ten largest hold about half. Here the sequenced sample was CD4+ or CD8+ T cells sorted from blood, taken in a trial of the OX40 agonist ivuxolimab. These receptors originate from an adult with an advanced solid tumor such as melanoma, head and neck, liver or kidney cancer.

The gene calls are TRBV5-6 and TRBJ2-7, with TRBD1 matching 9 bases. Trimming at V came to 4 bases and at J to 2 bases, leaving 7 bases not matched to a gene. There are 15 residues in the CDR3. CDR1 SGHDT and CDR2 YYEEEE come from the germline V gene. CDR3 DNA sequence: TGTGCCAGCAGCAATTCCGGGACAGGGCCCTACGAGCAGTACTTC. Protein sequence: CASSNSGTGPYEQYF.

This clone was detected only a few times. The CDR3 loop reads CASSETGDNSGANVLTF. In DNA form, the CDR3 reads TGTGCCAGCAGTGAGACAGGGGATAACTCTGGGGCCAACGTCCTGACTTTC. The rearrangement uses TRBV2 and TRBJ2-6; 8 positions agree with TRBD1. Germline CDR1 and CDR2: SNHLY and FYNNEI. The V segment lost 3 bases and the J segment 0 bases; nucleotides outside the gene matches: 4. The length of the CDR3 is 17 residues.

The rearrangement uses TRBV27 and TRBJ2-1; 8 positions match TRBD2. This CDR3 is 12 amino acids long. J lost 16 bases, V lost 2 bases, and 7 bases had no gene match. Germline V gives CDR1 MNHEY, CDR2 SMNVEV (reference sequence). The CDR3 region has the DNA TGTGCCAGCAGTTTAAACGCGGGGGGAGTCTTCTTC. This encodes CASSLNAGGVFF.

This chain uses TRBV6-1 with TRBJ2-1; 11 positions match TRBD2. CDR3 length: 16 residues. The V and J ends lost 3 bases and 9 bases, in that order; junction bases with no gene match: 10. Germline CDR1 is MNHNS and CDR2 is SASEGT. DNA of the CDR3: TGTGCCAGCAGTGACCTGTTTAGCGGGGGGGCCGGTGAGCAGTTCTTC. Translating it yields CASSDLFSGGAGEQFF.

Here the CDR3 DNA reads TGCGCCAGCAGCCGACCCGAGAGTTCACCCCTCCACTTT. This gives the protein CASSRPESSPLHF. This chain joins TRBV4-1 and TRBJ1-6; D gene unclear. V lost 4 bases and J 9 bases, leaving 10 bases between the germline ends. Germline V lookup: CDR1 MGHRA, CDR2 YSYEKL. The CDR3 sequence is 13 residues long.

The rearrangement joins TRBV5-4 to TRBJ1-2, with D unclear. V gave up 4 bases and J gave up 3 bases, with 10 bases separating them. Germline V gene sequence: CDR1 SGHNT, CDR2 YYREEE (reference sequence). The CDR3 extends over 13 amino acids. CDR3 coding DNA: TGTGCCAGCAGCACCTACGGAGACTATGGCTACACCTTC. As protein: CASSTYGDYGYTF.

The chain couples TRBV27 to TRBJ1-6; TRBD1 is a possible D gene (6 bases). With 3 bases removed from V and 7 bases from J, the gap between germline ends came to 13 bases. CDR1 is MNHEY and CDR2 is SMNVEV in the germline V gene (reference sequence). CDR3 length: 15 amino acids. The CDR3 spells CASSLGAGINSPLHF. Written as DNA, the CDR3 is TGTGCCAGCAGTTTGGGGGCCGGCATAAATTCACCCCTCCACTTT.

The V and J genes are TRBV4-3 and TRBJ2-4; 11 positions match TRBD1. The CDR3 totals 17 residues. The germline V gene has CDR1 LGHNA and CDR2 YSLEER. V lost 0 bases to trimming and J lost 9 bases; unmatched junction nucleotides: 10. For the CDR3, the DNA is TGCGCCAGCAGCCAAGATGTAATCGGACAGGGGGCAACCATTCAGTACTTC. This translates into CASSQDVIGQGATIQYF.

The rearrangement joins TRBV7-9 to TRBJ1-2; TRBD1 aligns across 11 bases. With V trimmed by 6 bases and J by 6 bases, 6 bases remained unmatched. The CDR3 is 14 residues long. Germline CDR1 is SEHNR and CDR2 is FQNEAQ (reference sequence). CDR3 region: CASRVGQGADGYTF. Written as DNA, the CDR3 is TGTGCCAGCAGGGTCGGACAGGGGGCGGATGGCTACACCTTC.

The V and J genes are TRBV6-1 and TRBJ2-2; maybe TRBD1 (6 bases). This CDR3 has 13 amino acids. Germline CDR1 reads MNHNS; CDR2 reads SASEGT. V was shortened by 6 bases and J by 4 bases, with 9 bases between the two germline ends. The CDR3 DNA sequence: TGTGCCAGCAGAACCAGGGGCACCGGGGAGCTGTTTTTT. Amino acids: CASRTRGTGELFF.

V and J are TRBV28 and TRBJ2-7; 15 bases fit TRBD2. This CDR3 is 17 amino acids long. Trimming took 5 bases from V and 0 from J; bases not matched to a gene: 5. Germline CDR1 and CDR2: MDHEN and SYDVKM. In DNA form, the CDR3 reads TGTGCCAGCAGTGTCGGGACTAGCGGGGGGTCCTCCTACGAGCAGTACTTC. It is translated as CASSVGTSGGSSYEQYF.

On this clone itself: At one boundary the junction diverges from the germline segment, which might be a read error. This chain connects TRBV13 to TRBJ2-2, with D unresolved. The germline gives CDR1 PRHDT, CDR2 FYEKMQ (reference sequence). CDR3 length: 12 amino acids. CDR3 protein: CASSSKTGELFF. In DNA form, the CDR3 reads TGTGCCAGCAGCTCGAAAACCGGGGAGCTGTTTTTT.

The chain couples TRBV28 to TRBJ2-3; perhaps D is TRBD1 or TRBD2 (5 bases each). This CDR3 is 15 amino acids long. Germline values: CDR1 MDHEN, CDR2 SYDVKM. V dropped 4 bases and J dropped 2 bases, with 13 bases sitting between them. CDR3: CASSSRGVFTDTQYF. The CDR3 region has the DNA TGTGCCAGCAGTTCCAGAGGGGTATTCACAGATACGCAGTATTTT.

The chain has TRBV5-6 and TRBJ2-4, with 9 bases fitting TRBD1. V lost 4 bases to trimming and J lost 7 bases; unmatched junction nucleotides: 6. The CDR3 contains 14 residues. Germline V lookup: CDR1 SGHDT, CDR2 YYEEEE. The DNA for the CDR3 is TGTGCCAGCAGCCCTGGGACAGGGAGGAACATTCAGTACTTC. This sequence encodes CASSPGTGRNIQYF.

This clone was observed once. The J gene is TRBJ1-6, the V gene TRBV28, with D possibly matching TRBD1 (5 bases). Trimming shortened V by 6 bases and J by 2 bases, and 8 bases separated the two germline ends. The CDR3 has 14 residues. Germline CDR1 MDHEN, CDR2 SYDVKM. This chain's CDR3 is CASSGQAYNSPLHF. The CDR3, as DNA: TGTGCCAGCAGCGGACAAGCCTATAATTCACCCCTCCACTTT.

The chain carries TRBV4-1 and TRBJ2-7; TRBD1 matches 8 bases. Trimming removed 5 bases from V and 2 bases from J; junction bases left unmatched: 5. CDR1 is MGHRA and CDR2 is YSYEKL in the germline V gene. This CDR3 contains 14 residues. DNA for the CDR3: TGCGCCAGCAGCTATGACAGGGGCACCTACGAGCAGTACTTC. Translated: CASSYDRGTYEQYF.

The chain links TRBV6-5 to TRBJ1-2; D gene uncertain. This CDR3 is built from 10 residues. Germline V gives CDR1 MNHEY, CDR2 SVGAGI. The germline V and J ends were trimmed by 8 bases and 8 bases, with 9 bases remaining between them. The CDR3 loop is CASFNGGYTF. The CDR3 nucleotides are TGTGCCAGCTTTAACGGGGGCTACACCTTC.

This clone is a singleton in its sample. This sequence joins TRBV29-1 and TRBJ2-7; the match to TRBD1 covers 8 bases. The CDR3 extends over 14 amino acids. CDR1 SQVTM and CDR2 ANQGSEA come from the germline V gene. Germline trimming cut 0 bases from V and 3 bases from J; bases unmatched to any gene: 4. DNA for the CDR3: TGCAGCGTTGAAGACGGACAGGGACTCTACGAGCAGTACTTC. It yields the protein CSVEDGQGLYEQYF.

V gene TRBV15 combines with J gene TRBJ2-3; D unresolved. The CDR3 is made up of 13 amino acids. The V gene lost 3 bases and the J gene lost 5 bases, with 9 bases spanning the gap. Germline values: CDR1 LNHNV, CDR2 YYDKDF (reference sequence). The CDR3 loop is CATSSLRGDTQYF. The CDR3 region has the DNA TGTGCCACCAGCAGCCTACGAGGAGATACGCAGTATTTT.

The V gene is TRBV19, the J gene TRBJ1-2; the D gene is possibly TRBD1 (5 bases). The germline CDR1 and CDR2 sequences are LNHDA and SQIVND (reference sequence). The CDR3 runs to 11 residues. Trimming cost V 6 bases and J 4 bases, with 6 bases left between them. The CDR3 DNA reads TGTGCCAGTAGCGACAGCTATGGCTACACCTTC. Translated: CASSDSYGYTF.

CDR3: CASSLLAISYEQYF. As DNA, the CDR3 is TGTGCCAGCAGCTTACTAGCGATATCCTACGAGCAGTACTTC. The chain carries TRBV7-2 and TRBJ2-7; a possible D gene is TRBD2 (6 bases). CDR1 and CDR2 (germline): SGHTA, FQGNSA. The V gene lost 2 bases and the J gene lost 1 base, with 9 bases spanning the gap. The CDR3 runs to 14 residues. Based on the CDR3 plus reference TRBV7-2 and TRBJ2-7, the full variable domain is GAGVSQSPSNKVTEKGKDVELRCDPISGHTALYWYRQSLGQGLEFLIYFQGNSAPDKSGLPSDRFSAERTGGSVSTLTIQRTQQEDSAVYLCASSLLAISYEQYFGPGTRLTVT.

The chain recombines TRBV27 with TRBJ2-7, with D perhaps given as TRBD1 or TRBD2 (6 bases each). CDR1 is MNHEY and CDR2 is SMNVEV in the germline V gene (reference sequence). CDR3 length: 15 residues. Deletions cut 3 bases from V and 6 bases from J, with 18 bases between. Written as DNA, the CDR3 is TGTGCCAGCAGTTTGGGGGGCGGAGACTGGCGCGAGCAGTACTTC. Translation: CASSLGGGDWREQYF.

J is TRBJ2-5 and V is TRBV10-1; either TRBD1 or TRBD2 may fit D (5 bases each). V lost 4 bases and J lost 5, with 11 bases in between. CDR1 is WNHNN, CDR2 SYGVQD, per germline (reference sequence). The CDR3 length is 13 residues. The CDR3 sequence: CASSVGTGETQYF. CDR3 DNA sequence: TGCGCCAGCAGTGTGGGGACGGGCGAGACCCAGTACTTC.

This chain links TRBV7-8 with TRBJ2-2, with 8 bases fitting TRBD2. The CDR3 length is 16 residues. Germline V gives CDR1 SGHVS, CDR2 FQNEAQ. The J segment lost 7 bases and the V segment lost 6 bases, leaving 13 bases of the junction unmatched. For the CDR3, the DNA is TGTGCCAGCAGTGAAAACGCGGGGGGCTCAGGCGGGGAGCTGTTTTTT. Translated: CASSENAGGSGGELFF.

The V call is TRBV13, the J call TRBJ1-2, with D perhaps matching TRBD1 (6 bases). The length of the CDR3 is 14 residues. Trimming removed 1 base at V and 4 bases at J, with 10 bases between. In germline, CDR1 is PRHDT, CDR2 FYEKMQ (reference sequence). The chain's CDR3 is CASSLVGGAYGYTF. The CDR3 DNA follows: TGTGCCAGCAGCTTAGTAGGGGGGGCCTATGGCTACACCTTC. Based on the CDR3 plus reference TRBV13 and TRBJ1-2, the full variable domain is AAGVIQSPRHLIKEKRETATLKCYPIPRHDTVYWYQQGPGQDPQFLISFYEKMQSDKGSIPDRFSAQQFSDYHSELNMSSLELGDSALYFCASSLVGGAYGYTFGSGTRLTVV.

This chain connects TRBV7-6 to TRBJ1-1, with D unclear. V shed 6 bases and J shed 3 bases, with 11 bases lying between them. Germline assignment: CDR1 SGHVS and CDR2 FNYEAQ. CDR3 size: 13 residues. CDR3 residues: CASSSTHYTEAFF. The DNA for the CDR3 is TGTGCCAGCAGTTCGACACACTACACTGAAGCTTTCTTT.

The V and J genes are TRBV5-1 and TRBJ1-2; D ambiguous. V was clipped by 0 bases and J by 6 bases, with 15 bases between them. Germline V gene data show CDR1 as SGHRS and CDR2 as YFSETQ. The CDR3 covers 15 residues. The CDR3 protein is CASSLERVEENGYTF. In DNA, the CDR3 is TGCGCCAGCAGCTTGGAACGGGTTGAGGAGAATGGCTACACCTTC.

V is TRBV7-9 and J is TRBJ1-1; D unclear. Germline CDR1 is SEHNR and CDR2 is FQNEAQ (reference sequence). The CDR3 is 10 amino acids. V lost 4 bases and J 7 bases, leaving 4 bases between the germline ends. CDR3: CASSYIEAFF. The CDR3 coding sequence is TGTGCCAGCAGCTACATTGAAGCTTTCTTT. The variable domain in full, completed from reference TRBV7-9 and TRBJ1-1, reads DTGVSQNPRHKITKRGQNVTFRCDPISEHNRLYWYRQTLGQGPEFLTYFQNEAQLEKSRLLSDRFSAERPKGSFSTLEIQRTEQGDSAMYLCASSYIEAFFGQGTRLTVV.

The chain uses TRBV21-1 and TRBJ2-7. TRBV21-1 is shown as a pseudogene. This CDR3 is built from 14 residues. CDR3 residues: CASSKNRGKNEQYF. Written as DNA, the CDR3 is TGTGCCAGCAGCAAAAACCGGGGCAAGAACGAGCAGTACTTC.

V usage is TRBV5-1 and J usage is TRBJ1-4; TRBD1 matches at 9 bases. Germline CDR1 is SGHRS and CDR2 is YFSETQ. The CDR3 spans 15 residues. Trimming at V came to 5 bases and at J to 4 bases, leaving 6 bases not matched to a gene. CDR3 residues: CASSSGTGINEKLFF. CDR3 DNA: TGCGCCAGCAGTTCCGGGACAGGGATTAATGAAAAACTGTTTTTT.

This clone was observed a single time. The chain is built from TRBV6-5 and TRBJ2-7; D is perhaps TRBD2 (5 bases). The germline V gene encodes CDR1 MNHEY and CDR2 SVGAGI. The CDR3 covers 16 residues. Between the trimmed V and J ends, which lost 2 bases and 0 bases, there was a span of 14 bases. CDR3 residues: CASSYGVARYSYEQYF. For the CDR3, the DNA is TGTGCCAGCAGTTACGGGGTAGCGCGATACTCCTACGAGCAGTACTTC.